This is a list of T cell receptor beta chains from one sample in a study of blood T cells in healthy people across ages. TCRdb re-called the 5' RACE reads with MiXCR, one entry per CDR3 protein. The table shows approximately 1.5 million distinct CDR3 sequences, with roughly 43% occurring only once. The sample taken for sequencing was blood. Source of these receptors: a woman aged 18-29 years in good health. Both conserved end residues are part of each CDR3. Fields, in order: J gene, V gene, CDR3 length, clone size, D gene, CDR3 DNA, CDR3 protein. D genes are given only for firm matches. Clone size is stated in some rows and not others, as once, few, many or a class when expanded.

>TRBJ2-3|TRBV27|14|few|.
TGTGCCAGCAGTCGGATAGGGGGCACAGATACGCAGTATTTT
CASSRIGGTDTQYF
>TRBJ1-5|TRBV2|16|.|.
TGTGCCAGCAGTGAAATCAGGCCTACTAGCAATCAGCCCCAGCATTTT
CASSEIRPTSNQPQHF
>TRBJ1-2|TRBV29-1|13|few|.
TGCAGCGTTGATTCCCCCTTTAGGAATGGCTACACCTTC
CSVDSPFRNGYTF
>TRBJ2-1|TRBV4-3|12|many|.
TGCGCCAGCAGCCAAGAAGGAGATGAGCAGTTCTTC
CASSQEGDEQFF
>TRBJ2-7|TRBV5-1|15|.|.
TGCGCCAGCAGCTTTTCGGCAGGGTCATACAATGAGCAGTACTTC
CASSFSAGSYNEQYF
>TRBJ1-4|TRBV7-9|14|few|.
TGTGCCAGCAGCTCGTCAGGGACGGGAGAAAAACTGTTTTTT
CASSSSGTGEKLFF
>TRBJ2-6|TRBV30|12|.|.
TGTGCCTGCTCAGTTGGGGCCAACGTCCTGACTTTC
CACSVGANVLTF
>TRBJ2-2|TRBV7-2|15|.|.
TGTGCCAGCACCTCCAAACGGGGAGTTAACGGGGAGCTGTTTTTT
CASTSKRGVNGELFF
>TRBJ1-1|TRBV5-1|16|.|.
TGCGCCAGCAGCTCCCTTGAACAGAATATGAACACTGAAGCTTTCTTT
CASSSLEQNMNTEAFF
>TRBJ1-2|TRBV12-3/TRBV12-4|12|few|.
TGTGCCAGCAGTTTTGGGACGTGTGGCTACACCTTC
CASSFGTCGYTF
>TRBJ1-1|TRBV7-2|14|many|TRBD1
TGTGCCAGCAGCCGACAGGGATGGAGAACTGAAGCTTTCTTT
CASSRQGWRTEAFF
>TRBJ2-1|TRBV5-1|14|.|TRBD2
TGCGCCAGCAGTTATGGCGGGGGAGACAATGAGCAGTTCTTC
CASSYGGGDNEQFF
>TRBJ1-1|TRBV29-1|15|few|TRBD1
TGCAGCGTTGGAGGCAGGGGGGTAAGGGTGTTTGAAGCTTTCTTT
CSVGGRGVRVFEAFF
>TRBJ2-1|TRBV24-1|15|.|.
TGTGCCACCAGTGATTTAGCGGGCTCCGGGAATGAGCAGTTCTTC
CATSDLAGSGNEQFF
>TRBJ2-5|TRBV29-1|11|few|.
TGCAGCTCTAGCAGCGGAGAGACCCAGTACTTC
CSSSSGETQYF
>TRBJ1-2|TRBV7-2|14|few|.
TGTGCCAGCAGCTTTGGAAAGGGAGGTTATGGCTACACCTTC
CASSFGKGGYGYTF
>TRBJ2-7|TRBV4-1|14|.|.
TGCGCCAGCAGCCAAGAGGACCTAGGGCTCGAGCAGTACTTC
CASSQEDLGLEQYF
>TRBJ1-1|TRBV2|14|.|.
TGTGCCAGCAGTTCCACAGGGAGTGGCACTGAAGCTTTCTTT
CASSSTGSGTEAFF
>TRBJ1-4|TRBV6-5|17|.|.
TGTGCCAGCAGTTACTGGGCCCCTCAGGGGTCAGGTGAAAAACTGTTTTTT
CASSYWAPQGSGEKLFF
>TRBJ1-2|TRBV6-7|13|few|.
TGTGCCAGCCCCCCCCCCAACTATGATGGCTACACCTTC
CASPPPNYDGYTF
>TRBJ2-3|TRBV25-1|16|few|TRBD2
TGTGCCAGCAGTGAACCCAGCGGGGGGCCCACAGATACGCAGTATTTT
CASSEPSGGPTDTQYF
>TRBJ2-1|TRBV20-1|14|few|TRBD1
TGCAGTGCTACCGTGGACAGGGACTACAATGAGCAGTTCTTC
CSATVDRDYNEQFF
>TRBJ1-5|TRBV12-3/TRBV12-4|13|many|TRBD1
TGTGCCAGCAGTCGACAGGGACATCAGCCCCAGCATTTT
CASSRQGHQPQHF
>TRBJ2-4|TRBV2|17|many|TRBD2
TGTGCCAGCGATTTAGGGACTAGCGCCATACATAAAAACATTCAGTACTTC
CASDLGTSAIHKNIQYF
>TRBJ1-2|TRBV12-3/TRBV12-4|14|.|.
TGTGCCAGCAGTCCCGGTCACTCGCTGTATGGCCACACCTTC
CASSPGHSLYGHTF
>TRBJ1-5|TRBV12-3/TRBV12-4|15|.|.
TGTGCCAGCAGTTCCGGGAGTCTGAGCAATCAGCCCCAGCATTTT
CASSSGSLSNQPQHF
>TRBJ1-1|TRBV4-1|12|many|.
TGCGCCAGCAGCCAAGGAGGGAGTGAAGCTTTCTTT
CASSQGGSEAFF
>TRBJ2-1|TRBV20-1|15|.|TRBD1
TGCAGTGCTGAAGACCCGGGACAGGGGTACAATGAGCAGTTCTTC
CSAEDPGQGYNEQFF
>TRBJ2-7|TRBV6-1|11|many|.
TGTGCCAGCAGTAACCGCTACGAGCAGTACTTC
CASSNRYEQYF
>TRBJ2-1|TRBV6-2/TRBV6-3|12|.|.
TGTGCCACCAACCGCTATGGCGATGAGCAGTTCTTC
CATNRYGDEQFF
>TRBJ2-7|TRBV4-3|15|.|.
TGCGCCAGCAGCCAAGTTACGGGAGAAACGTACGAGCAGTACTTC
CASSQVTGETYEQYF
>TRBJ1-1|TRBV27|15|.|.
TGTGCCAGCAGTTTATGGGGCAGAGCGAACACTGAAGCTTTCTTT
CASSLWGRANTEAFF
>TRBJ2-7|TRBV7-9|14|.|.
TGTGCCAGCAGCTCCTCTGGGAGAGTAAACGAGCAGTACTTC
CASSSSGRVNEQYF
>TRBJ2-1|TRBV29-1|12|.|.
TGCAGCCCCCGGAGCTCCTACAATGAGCAGTTCTTC
CSPRSSYNEQFF
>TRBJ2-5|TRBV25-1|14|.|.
TGTGCCAGCAAAGCACGGGGGGCCTGGGAGACCCAGTACTTC
CASKARGAWETQYF
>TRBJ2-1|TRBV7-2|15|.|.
TGTGCCAGCGGCTTGGTGGGCTGGATCTACAATGAGCAGTTCTTC
CASGLVGWIYNEQFF
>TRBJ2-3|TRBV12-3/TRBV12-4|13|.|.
TGTGCCAGCAGTTTAGAGGCCCGAGATACGCAGTATTTT
CASSLEARDTQYF
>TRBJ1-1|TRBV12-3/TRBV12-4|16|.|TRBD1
TGTGCCAGCAGTTTTGAGAGGGGGCGATCCGGCACTGAAGCTTTCTTT
CASSFERGRSGTEAFF
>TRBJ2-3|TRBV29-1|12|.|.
TGCAGCGTCCCTCGTAGCACAGATACGCAGTATTTT
CSVPRSTDTQYF
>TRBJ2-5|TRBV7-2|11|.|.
TGTGCCAGCAGCGTAGGGTGGACCCAGTACTTC
CASSVGWTQYF
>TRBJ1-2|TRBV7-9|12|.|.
TGTGCCAGCGGCACGATCCCGCGTGGCTACACCTTC
CASGTIPRGYTF
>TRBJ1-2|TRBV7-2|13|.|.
TGTGCCAGCAGCTTGGGGGGGTCCGCAGGCTACACCTTC
CASSLGGSAGYTF
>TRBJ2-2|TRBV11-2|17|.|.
TGTGCCAGCAGTAGAAACCGCCAGGGAAAGGGCACCGGGGAGCTGTTTTTT
CASSRNRQGKGTGELFF
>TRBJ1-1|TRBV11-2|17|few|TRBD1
TGTGCCAGCGCGAGGTACCGGGACAGGGTAACCCACACTGAAGCTTTCTTT
CASARYRDRVTHTEAFF
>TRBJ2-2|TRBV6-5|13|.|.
TGTGCCAGCAGTTACAATTCCCCCGGGGAGCTGTTTTTT
CASSYNSPGELFF
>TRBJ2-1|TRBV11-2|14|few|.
TGTGCCAGCAGCTTAGTTAACCGGGAGCATGAGCAGTTCTTC
CASSLVNREHEQFF
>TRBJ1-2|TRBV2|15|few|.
TGTGCCAGCAGCGGAGGCAGTCCCATAAACTATGGCTACACCTTC
CASSGGSPINYGYTF
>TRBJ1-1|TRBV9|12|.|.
TGTGCCAGCAGCGTAGTCCACACTGAAGCTTTCTTT
CASSVVHTEAFF
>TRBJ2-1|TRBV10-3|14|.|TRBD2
TGTGCCATCAGTGTAGCGGGGGGGCAAACTGAGCAGTTCTTC
CAISVAGGQTEQFF
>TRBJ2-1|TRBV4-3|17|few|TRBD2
TGCGCCAGCAGCCAAGTCGCTAGCGGGAGAAGATACAATGAGCAGTTCTTC
CASSQVASGRRYNEQFF
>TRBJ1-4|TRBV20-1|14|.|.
TGCAGTGCTAGAGAGGGCAGGGTGTTTGAAAAACTGTTTTTT
CSAREGRVFEKLFF
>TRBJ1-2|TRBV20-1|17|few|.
TGCAGTGCTAGAGGCCCCCTAGGGGGGGCCCTAGGCTATGGCTACACCTTC
CSARGPLGGALGYGYTF